This TCR beta chain was recovered during a study of blood T cells in healthy people across ages. Through a sample-barcoded 5' primer and a J-beta primer mix, a second PCR was run for about 7 to 12 cycles. TCRdb re-called the 5' RACE reads with MiXCR, one entry per CDR3 protein. The repertoire holds around 1.7 million distinct CDR3 sequences, with 28% as singletons. Trimming stripped 0 bases from V and 4 bases from J, with 9 bases between. Germline V gene data show CDR1 as SQVTM and CDR2 as ANQGSEA. This CDR3 is 13 amino acids long. Sequenced sample: blood. This TCR was recovered from a woman aged 30 to 39 in good health. The rearrangement links TRBV29-1 to TRBJ1-2; D is unclear. This CDR3 is CSVEDGSGYGYTF. DNA of the CDR3: TGCAGCGTTGAAGACGGCAGTGGCTATGGCTACACCTTC.